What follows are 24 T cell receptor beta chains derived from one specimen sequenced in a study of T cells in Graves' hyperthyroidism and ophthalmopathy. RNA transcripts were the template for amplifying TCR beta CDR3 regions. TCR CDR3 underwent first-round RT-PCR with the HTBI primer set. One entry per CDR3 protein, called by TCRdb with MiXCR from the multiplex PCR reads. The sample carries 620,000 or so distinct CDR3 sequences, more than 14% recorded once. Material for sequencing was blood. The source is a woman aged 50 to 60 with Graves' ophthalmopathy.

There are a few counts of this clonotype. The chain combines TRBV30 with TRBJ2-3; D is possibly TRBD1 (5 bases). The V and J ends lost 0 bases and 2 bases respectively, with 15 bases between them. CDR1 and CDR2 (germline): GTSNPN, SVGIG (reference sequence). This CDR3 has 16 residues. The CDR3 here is CAWSVSGNRPTDTQYF. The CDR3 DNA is TGTGCCTGGAGTGTGTCCGGAAACAGGCCCACAGATACGCAGTATTTT.

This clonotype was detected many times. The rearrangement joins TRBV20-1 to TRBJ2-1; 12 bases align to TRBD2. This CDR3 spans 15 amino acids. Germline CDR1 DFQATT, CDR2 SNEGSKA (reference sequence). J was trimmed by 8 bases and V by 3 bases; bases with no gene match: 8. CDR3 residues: CSAREPSGRAYEQFF. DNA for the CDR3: TGCAGTGCTAGGGAGCCTAGCGGGAGGGCCTATGAGCAGTTCTTC.

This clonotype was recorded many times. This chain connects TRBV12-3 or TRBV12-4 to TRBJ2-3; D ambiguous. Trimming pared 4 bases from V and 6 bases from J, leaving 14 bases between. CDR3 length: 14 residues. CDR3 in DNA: TGTGCCAGCAGTTGGGTGCTAGTAGAGGATACGCAGTATTTT. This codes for CASSWVLVEDTQYF.

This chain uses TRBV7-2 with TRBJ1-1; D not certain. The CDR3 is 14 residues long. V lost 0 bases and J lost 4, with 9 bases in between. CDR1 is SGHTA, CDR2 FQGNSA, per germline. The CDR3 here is CASSLAVLSTEAFF. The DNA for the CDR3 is TGTGCCAGCAGCTTAGCGGTCCTGAGCACTGAAGCTTTCTTT.

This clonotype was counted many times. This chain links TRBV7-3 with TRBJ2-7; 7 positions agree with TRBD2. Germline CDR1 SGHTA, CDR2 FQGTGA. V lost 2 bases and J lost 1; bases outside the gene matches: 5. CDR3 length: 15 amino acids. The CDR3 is CASSLWLADSYEQYF. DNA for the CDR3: TGTGCCAGCAGCTTATGGCTAGCGGATTCCTACGAGCAGTACTTC.

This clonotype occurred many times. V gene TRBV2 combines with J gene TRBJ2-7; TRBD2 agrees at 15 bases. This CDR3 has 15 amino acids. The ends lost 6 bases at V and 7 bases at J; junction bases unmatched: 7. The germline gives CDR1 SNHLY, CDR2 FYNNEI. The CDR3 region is CASRRTSGREGEQYF. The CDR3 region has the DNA TGTGCCAGCAGGAGGACTAGCGGGAGGGAAGGGGAGCAGTACTTC.

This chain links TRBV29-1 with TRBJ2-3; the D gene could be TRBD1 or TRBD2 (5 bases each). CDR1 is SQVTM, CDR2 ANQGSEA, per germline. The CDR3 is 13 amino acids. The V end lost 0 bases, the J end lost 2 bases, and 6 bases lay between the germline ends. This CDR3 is CSVEEGDTDTQYF. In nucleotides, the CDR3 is TGCAGCGTTGAAGAGGGGGACACAGATACGCAGTATTTT.

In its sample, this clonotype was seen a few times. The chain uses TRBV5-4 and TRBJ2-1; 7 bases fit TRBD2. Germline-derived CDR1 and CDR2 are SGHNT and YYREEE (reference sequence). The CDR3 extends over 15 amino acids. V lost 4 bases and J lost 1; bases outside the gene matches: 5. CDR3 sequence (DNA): TGTGCCAGCAGCGGGACTAACGGATCCTACAATGAGCAGTTCTTC. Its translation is CASSGTNGSYNEQFF.

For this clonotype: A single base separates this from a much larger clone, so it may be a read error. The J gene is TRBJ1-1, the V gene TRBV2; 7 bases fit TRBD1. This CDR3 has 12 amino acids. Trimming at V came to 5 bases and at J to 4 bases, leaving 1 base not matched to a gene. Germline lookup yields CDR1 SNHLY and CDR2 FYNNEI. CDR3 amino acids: CASSNRGTEAFF. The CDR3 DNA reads TGTGCCAGCAGTAACAGGGGCACTGAAGCTTTCTTT.

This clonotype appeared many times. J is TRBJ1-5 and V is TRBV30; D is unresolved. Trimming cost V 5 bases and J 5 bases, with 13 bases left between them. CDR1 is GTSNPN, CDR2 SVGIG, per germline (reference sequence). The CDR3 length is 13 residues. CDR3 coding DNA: TGTGCCTGGGGCCTATTGGACCATCAGCCCCAGCATTTT. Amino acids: CAWGLLDHQPQHF. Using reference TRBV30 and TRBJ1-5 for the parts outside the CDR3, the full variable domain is SQTIHQWPATLVQPVGSPLSLECTVEGTSNPNLYWYRQAAGRGLQLLFYSVGIGQISSEVPQNLSASRPQDRQFILSSKKLLLSDSGFYLCAWGLLDHQPQHFGDGTRLSIL.

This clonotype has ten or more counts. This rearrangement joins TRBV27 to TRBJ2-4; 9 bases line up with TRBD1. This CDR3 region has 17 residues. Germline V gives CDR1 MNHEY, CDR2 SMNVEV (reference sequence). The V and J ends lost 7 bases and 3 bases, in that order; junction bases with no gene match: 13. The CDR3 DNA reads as TGTGCCAGCAAACCACGGGGGGACAGGGTAGGCAAAAACATTCAGTACTTC. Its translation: CASKPRGDRVGKNIQYF.

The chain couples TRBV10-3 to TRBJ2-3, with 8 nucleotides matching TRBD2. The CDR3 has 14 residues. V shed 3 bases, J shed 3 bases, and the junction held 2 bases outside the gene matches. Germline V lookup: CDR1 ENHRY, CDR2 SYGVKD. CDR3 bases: TGTGCCATCAGTGACAGACTAGCGACAGATACGCAGTATTTT. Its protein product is CAISDRLATDTQYF.

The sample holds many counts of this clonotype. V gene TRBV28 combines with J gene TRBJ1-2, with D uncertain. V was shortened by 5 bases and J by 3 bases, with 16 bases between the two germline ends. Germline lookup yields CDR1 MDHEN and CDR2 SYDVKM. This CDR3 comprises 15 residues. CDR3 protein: CASSNTGGAYYGYTF. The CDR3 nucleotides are TGTGCCAGCAGTAATACGGGTGGTGCTTACTATGGCTACACCTTC.

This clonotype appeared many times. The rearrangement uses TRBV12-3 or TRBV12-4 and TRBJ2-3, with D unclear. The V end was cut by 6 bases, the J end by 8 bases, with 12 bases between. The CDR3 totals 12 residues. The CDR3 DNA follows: TGTGCCAGCAGCCGCCCCCTAAGTACGCAGTATTTT. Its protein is CASSRPLSTQYF.

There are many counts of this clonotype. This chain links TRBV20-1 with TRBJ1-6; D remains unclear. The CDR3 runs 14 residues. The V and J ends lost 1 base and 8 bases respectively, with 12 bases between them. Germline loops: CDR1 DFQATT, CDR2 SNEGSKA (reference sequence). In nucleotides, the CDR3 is TGCAGTGCTAGAGCGGACCGAGAGCATTCACCCCTCCACTTT. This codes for CSARADREHSPLHF.

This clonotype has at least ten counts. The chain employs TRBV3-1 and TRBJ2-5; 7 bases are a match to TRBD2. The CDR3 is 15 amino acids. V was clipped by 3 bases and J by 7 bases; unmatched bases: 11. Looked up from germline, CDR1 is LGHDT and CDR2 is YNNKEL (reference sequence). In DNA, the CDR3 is TGTGCCAGCAGCCAGACCGGGACTAAGGAGGTGACCCAGTACTTC. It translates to CASSQTGTKEVTQYF.

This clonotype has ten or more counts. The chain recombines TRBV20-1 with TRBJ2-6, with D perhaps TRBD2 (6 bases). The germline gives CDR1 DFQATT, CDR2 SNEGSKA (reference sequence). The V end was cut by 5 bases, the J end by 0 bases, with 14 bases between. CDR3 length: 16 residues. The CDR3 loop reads CSAGPGARSGANVLTF. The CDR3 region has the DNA TGCAGTGCTGGGCCGGGAGCCCGCTCTGGGGCCAACGTCCTGACTTTC.

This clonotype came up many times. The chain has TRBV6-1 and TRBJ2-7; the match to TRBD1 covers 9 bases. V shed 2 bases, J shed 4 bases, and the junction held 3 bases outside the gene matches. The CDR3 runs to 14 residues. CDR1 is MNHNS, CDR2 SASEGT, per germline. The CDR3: CASSERGQGYEQYF. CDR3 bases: TGTGCCAGCAGTGAAAGGGGACAGGGTTACGAGCAGTACTTC.

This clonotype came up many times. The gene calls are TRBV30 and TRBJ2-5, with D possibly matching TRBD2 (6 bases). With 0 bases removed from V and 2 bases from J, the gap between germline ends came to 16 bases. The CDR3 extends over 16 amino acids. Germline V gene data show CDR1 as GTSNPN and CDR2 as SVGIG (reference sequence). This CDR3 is CAWSVVSGGGQETQYF. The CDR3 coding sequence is TGTGCCTGGAGTGTTGTCAGCGGAGGAGGGCAAGAGACCCAGTACTTC.

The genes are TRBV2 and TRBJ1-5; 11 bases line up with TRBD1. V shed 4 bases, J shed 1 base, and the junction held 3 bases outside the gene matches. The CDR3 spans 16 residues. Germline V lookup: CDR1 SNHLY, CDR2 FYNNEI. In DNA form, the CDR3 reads TGTGCCAGCAGTGGGGGGACAGGGGGAAGCAATCAGCCCCAGCATTTT. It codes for CASSGGTGGSNQPQHF.

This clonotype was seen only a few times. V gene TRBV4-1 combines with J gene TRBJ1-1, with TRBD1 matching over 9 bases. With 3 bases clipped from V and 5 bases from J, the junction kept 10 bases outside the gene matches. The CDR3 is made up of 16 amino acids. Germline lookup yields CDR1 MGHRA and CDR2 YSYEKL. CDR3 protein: CASSQGDRGIWTEAFF. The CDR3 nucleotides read TGCGCCAGCAGCCAGGGAGACAGGGGGATTTGGACTGAAGCTTTCTTT.

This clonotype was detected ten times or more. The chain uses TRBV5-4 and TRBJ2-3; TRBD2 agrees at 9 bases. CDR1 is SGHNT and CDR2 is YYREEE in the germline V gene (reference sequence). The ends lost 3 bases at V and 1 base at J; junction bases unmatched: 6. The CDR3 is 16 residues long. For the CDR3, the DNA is TGTGCCAGCAGCTCCATGACTAGCGGCCGCACAGATACGCAGTATTTT. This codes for CASSSMTSGRTDTQYF.

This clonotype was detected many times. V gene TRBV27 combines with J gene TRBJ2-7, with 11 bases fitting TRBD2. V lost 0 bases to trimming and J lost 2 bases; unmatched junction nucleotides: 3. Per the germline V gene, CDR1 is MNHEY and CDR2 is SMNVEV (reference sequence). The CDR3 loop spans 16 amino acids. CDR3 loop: CASSLSGLAATYEQYF. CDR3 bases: TGTGCCAGCAGTTTATCGGGACTAGCGGCTACCTACGAGCAGTACTTC.

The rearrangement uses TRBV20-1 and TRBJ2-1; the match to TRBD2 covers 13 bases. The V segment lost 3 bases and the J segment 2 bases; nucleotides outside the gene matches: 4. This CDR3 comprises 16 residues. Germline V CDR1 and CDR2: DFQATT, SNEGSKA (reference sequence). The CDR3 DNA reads TGCAGTGCTAGTGGGGGACTAGCGGGGACCTACAATGAGCAGTTCTTC. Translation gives CSASGGLAGTYNEQFF.